What follows are 2 T cell receptor beta chains derived from one specimen sequenced in a study of T cell repertoires in cytomegalovirus infection. These receptors are not linked to any known antigen. TCRdb reanalysed the reads using MiXCR and keeps one entry per CDR3 protein. The sample carries approximately 730,000 distinct CDR3 sequences, roughly 30% recorded once. The sample here was cultured PBMCs, taken from culture after CMV antigen stimulation. These receptors all stem from a human donor in good health (CMV status not recorded). Some clones in this sample may be carry-over from other donors' samples.

V and J are TRBV29-1 and TRBJ1-2; no definite D call. The CDR3 totals 13 residues. CDR1 and CDR2 (germline): SQVTM, ANQGSEA. The ends were cut back, 1 base at V and 5 bases at J, with 11 bases in the middle. The CDR3 DNA reads as TGCAGCGTTGAAGTGGACTCTCTGTATGGCTACACCTTC. The encoded protein is CSVEVDSLYGYTF.

In its sample, this clonotype was seen a few times. The rearrangement links TRBV7-8 to TRBJ1-6, with TRBD1 matching 8 bases. The CDR3 contains 16 residues. V dropped 5 bases and J dropped 7; count of bases not matched to a gene: 10. The germline CDR1 and CDR2 sequences are SGHVS and FQNEAQ. In DNA, the CDR3 is TGTGCCAGCAGCGCCAAGCGGGCAGGGGGCAATTCACCCCTCCACTTT. Encoded protein: CASSAKRAGGNSPLHF. Based on the CDR3 plus reference TRBV7-8 and TRBJ1-6, the full variable domain is GAGVSQSPRYKVAKRGQDVALRCDPISGHVSLFWYQQALGQGPEFLTYFQNEAQLDKSGLPSDRFFAERPEGSVSTLKIQRTQQEDSAVYLCASSAKRAGGNSPLHFGNGTRLTVT.